This T cell receptor (beta chain) was captured by sequencing in a study of shared clonotypes between healthy human individuals. Clones were read by immunoSEQ multiplex PCR, and TCRdb kept only the in-frame ones, dropping some. Seen here are 450,000 to 500,000 clones, 70% to 80% observed once, and the top ten hold approximately 13%. General observations from the study: Donor clonotype sharing was expected to depend on sequencing depth.

Nashville, Tennessee was home to all donors, each a Caucasian adult. The germline V gene has CDR1 SGHTA and CDR2 FQGTGA. This CDR3 is built from 14 residues. V was pared by 5 bases and J by 6 bases, with 13 bases between. Remarks on this clone: The antigen is not known.

Sequencing used PBMCs. The J gene is TRBJ2-2, the V gene TRBV7-3; unclear D gene. This sequence originates from a woman in her 40s in good health. Some clones in this sample may be carry-over from other donors' samples. CDR3 protein: CASSPRASSGELFF. The CDR3 region has the DNA TGTGCCAGCAGCCCTAGGGCCTCTTCCGGGGAGCTGTTTTTT.